Following are 29 T cell receptor beta chains from one sample sequenced in a study of cytomegalovirus exposure and HLA in healthy donors. Sequencing was performed with immunoSEQ multiplex PCR; in TCRdb, only in-frame clones are kept and a portion is missing. The sample carries 200,000 or so clones, 75% to 95% recorded once. The source material was PBMCs. Receptors were obtained from a woman younger than 30 in good health and CMV-seronegative.

The chain recombines TRBV4-1 with TRBJ1-2; the D gene is possibly TRBD1 (5 bases). Trimming took 4 bases from V and 4 from J, leaving 19 bases between them. The germline gives CDR1 MGHRA, CDR2 YSYEKL. This CDR3 has 16 amino acids. The CDR3 loop is CASSRHGAIGAYGYTF. CDR3 bases: TGCGCCAGCAGCCGCCATGGGGCCATTGGGGCCTATGGCTACACCTTC.

The rearrangement uses TRBV29-1 and TRBJ2-7; a weak D match, TRBD2 (6 bases). The germline V gene has CDR1 SQVTM and CDR2 ANQGSEA. This CDR3 region has 24 residues. The V and J ends lost 0 bases and 4 bases respectively, with 43 bases between them. CDR3 sequence (DNA): TGCAGCGTTGAAGAGATGGAGGGGTGGGGTCGTGGGGGTAGCTGTCCTGAAGACCTATACGAGCAGTACTTC. As protein: CSVEEMEGWGRGGSCPEDLYEQYF.

This rearrangement joins TRBV6-1 to TRBJ1-5; 8 bases fit TRBD1. The CDR3 contains 14 residues. V dropped 6 bases and J dropped 2; count of bases not matched to a gene: 3. The germline CDR1 and CDR2 sequences are MNHNS and SASEGT. The CDR3 reads CASRPTGGNQPQHF. In DNA, the CDR3 is TGTGCCAGCAGGCCGACAGGGGGCAATCAGCCCCAGCATTTT.

In its sample, this clone was seen once. V and J are TRBV11-2 and TRBJ1-1; TRBD1 might be the D (5 bases). Germline V gene sequence: CDR1 SGHAT, CDR2 FQNNGV. This CDR3 region has 14 residues. Trimming left V 5 bases short and J 1 base short, with 11 bases between. The CDR3 sequence: CASSLGQTNTEAFF. The CDR3 DNA is TGTGCCAGCAGCCTAGGACAAACGAACACTGAAGCTTTCTTT.

The gene calls are TRBV6-5 and TRBJ1-1; 9 nucleotides align to TRBD1. Germline CDR1 is MNHEY and CDR2 is SVGAGI. The length of the CDR3 is 14 residues. After removal of 7 bases from V and 6 bases from J, the junction contained 9 bases not matched to a gene. The CDR3 nucleotides read TGTGCCAGCACCTTTGGGACAGGGATGGCTGAAGCTTTCTTT. Protein product: CASTFGTGMAEAFF.

The CDR3 protein is CASSSIAQGSYGYTF. The CDR3 DNA is TGTGCCAGCAGTTCCATTGCCCAGGGTTCCTATGGCTACACCTTC. V and J are TRBV6-6 and TRBJ1-2; tentatively, D is TRBD1 (5 bases). V lost 4 bases, J lost 4 bases, and 16 bases lay in between. Germline V gene lookup returns CDR1 MNHNY and CDR2 SVGAGI (reference sequence). The CDR3 sequence is 15 residues long.

This chain connects TRBV7-9 to TRBJ2-1; D is perhaps TRBD2 (6 bases). The CDR3 length is 15 residues. The germline gives CDR1 SEHNR, CDR2 FQNEAQ (reference sequence). The V gene lost 2 bases and the J gene lost 6 bases, with 14 bases spanning the gap. CDR3: CASSLRGLGVNEQFF. CDR3 nucleotides: TGTGCCAGCAGCTTAAGGGGACTGGGAGTCAATGAGCAGTTCTTC. Supplemented by reference TRBV7-9 and TRBJ2-1, the full variable domain reads DTGVSQNPRHKITKRGQNVTFRCDPISEHNRLYWYRQTLGQGPEFLTYFQNEAQLEKSRLLSDRFSAERPKGSFSTLEIQRTEQGDSAMYLCASSLRGLGVNEQFFGPGTRLTVL.

The chain has TRBV11-2 and TRBJ1-2; D call uncertain. This CDR3 has 14 residues. Germline values: CDR1 SGHAT, CDR2 FQNNGV. Trimming shortened V by 5 bases and J by 2 bases, and 12 bases separated the two germline ends. CDR3 DNA sequence: TGTGCCAGCAGCCCCGGTGCGCTCAACTATGGCTACACCTTC. Translated: CASSPGALNYGYTF.

The chain couples TRBV19 to TRBJ1-4, with 12 bases identical to TRBD1. CDR1 and CDR2 (germline): LNHDA, SQIVND (reference sequence). J lost 1 base, V lost 5 bases, and 11 bases had no gene match. This CDR3 is 19 amino acids long. CDR3 in amino acids: CASSPRDRGRIGTNEKLFF. The DNA for the CDR3 is TGTGCCAGTAGTCCCAGGGACAGGGGGCGCATCGGAACTAATGAAAAACTGTTTTTT.

For the CDR3, the DNA is TGTGCCATCCGAATAGCGGGAAGGAATGAGCAGTTCTTC. This encodes CAIRIAGRNEQFF. The chain carries TRBV2 and TRBJ2-1; TRBD2 agrees at 8 bases. In germline, CDR1 is SNHLY, CDR2 FYNNEI. CDR3 length: 13 amino acids. The ends lost 10 bases at V and 7 bases at J; junction bases unmatched: 9.

The gene calls are TRBV5-6 and TRBJ2-5, with D maybe TRBD2 (6 bases). The germline V and J ends were trimmed by 5 bases and 4 bases, with 15 bases remaining between them. This CDR3 contains 14 residues. In germline, CDR1 is SGHDT, CDR2 YYEEEE. The CDR3 loop reads CASRGPGGRETQYF. The CDR3 nucleotides are TGTGCCAGCAGAGGGCCCGGAGGGCGAGAGACCCAGTACTTC. Full variable domain (rest looked up from reference TRBV5-6 and TRBJ2-5): DAGVTQSPTHLIKTRGQQVTLRCSPKSGHDTVSWYQQALGQGPQFIFQYYEEEERQRGNFPDRFSGHQFPNYSSELNVNALLLGDSALYLCASRGPGGRETQYFGPGTRLLVL.

The count of this clone is one. The V and J genes are TRBV6-5 and TRBJ1-1; 10 nucleotides match TRBD1. The CDR3 covers 14 residues. V shed 6 bases, J shed 5 bases, and the junction held 6 bases outside the gene matches. CDR1 and CDR2 from the germline V gene are MNHEY and SVGAGI. CDR3 protein: CASRPGQGRTEAFF. As DNA, the CDR3 is TGTGCCAGCAGACCGGGACAGGGGAGGACTGAAGCTTTCTTT.

The gene calls are TRBV5-8 and TRBJ1-4; 7 bases map to TRBD1. CDR1 is SGHTS, CDR2 YDEGEE, per germline. This CDR3 spans 14 amino acids. V lost 3 bases to trimming and J lost 4 bases; unmatched junction nucleotides: 3. This CDR3 is CASSSRDSNEKLFF. CDR3 nucleotide sequence: TGTGCCAGCAGCTCCCGGGACAGTAATGAAAAACTGTTTTTT. Together with reference TRBV5-8 and TRBJ1-4, the CDR3 gives the full variable domain: EAGVTQSPTHLIKTRGQQATLRCSPISGHTSVYWYQQALGLGLQFLLWYDEGEERNRGNFPPRFSGRQFPNYSSELNVNALELEDSALYLCASSSRDSNEKLFFGSGTQLSVL.

The CDR3 region is CASSLNGLAGSGANVLTF. The DNA for the CDR3 is TGTGCCAGCAGCTTAAACGGACTAGCGGGTTCTGGGGCCAACGTCCTGACTTTC. This chain links TRBV7-2 with TRBJ2-6; TRBD2 agrees at 11 bases. J was trimmed by 1 base and V by 2 bases; bases with no gene match: 4. The CDR3 consists of 18 residues. Germline CDR1 reads SGHTA; CDR2 reads FQGNSA.

The rearrangement joins TRBV13 to TRBJ1-2; D is perhaps TRBD1 (5 bases). Germline V lookup: CDR1 PRHDT, CDR2 FYEKMQ (reference sequence). V dropped 0 bases and J dropped 5 bases, with 19 bases sitting between them. The CDR3 length is 17 residues. CDR3 protein: CASSLGGRGTSRYGYTF. The CDR3 DNA is TGTGCCAGCAGCTTAGGCGGAAGGGGCACGTCGCGGTATGGCTACACCTTC.

This chain connects TRBV5-1 to TRBJ2-1, with 12 bases that match TRBD2. CDR1 is SGHRS, CDR2 YFSETQ, per germline. The CDR3 loop spans 20 amino acids. The junction had 22 bases not matched to a gene; V was cut back by 4 bases and J by 8 bases. CDR3 sequence reads: CASSPTTFPPLAGGSYEQFF. The CDR3 nucleotides are TGCGCCAGCAGCCCCACCACCTTCCCCCCGCTAGCGGGAGGGAGCTATGAGCAGTTCTTC.

The CDR3 DNA reads as TGTGCCAGCAGGGGCTATAACAGGGGTACAGGGACCCAGTACTTC. Translating gives CASRGYNRGTGTQYF. The chain has TRBV28 and TRBJ2-5, with 7 bases identical to TRBD1. The CDR3 has 15 residues. The V segment lost 6 bases and the J segment 7 bases; nucleotides outside the gene matches: 14. Germline CDR1 MDHEN, CDR2 SYDVKM.

The J gene is TRBJ2-6, the V gene TRBV5-1, with a possible D match to TRBD1 (6 bases). There are 17 residues in the CDR3. Germline CDR1 is SGHRS and CDR2 is YFSETQ. Deletions cut 1 base from V and 0 bases from J, with 11 bases between. CDR3 sequence: CASSLTGPYSGANVLTF. CDR3 nucleotides: TGCGCCAGCAGCTTGACAGGGCCCTACTCTGGGGCCAACGTCCTGACTTTC.

The CDR3 DNA reads TGTGCCACTCATCCCGAGATAGCGGGAGAGGATGAGCAGTTCTTC. This codes for CATHPEIAGEDEQFF. The chain employs TRBV28 and TRBJ2-1, with 9 bases that match TRBD2. There are 15 residues in the CDR3. Trimming removed 10 bases from V and 8 bases from J; junction bases left unmatched: 15. CDR1 and CDR2 from the germline V gene are MDHEN and SYDVKM. The variable domain in full, with the rest retrieved from reference TRBV28 and TRBJ2-1, is DVKVTQSSRYLVKRTGEKVFLECVQDMDHENMFWYRQDPGLGLRLIYFSYDVKMKEKGDIPEGYSVSREKKERFSLILESASTNQTSMYLCATHPEIAGEDEQFFGPGTRLTVL.

The V and J genes are TRBV6-5 and TRBJ2-2; 13 bases are a match to TRBD2. The CDR3 runs 15 residues. The ends lost 7 bases at V and 7 bases at J; junction bases unmatched: 6. CDR1 and CDR2 from the germline V gene are MNHEY and SVGAGI. The CDR3 sequence: CASTGLAGVGGELFF. The CDR3 coding sequence is TGTGCCAGCACCGGACTAGCGGGAGTGGGCGGGGAGCTGTTTTTT.

For this clone: Germline and junction disagree at one end, which may indicate a read error. This chain joins TRBV7-7 and TRBJ2-2, with D uncertain. The germline gives CDR1 SSHAT, CDR2 FNYEAQ (reference sequence). The CDR3 runs to 16 residues. CDR3 DNA: TGTGCTAGCAGCTCCAAGAGAGCGTCGAACACCGGGGAGCTGTTTTTT. It encodes CASSSKRASNTGELFF.

The J gene is TRBJ1-4, the V gene TRBV30; possible D gene TRBD1, 5 bases. V was trimmed by 0 bases and J by 4 bases, leaving 12 bases between them. This CDR3 contains 15 residues. CDR1 is GTSNPN and CDR2 is SVGIG in the germline V gene (reference sequence). The CDR3 DNA is TGTGCCTGGAGTGTATCTGGGGGAGGTAATGAAAAACTGTTTTTT. Translation gives CAWSVSGGGNEKLFF.

The V gene is TRBV4-2, the J gene TRBJ2-7, with TRBD2 matching over 10 bases. The germline V gene encodes CDR1 LGHNA and CDR2 YNFKEQ. V gave up 0 bases and J gave up 0 bases; unmatched junction bases: 2. The CDR3 sequence is 16 residues long. The CDR3 DNA follows: TGTGCCAGCAGCCAAGATCTAGCGGGAGACTCCTACGAGCAGTACTTC. Protein: CASSQDLAGDSYEQYF.

V and J are TRBV28 and TRBJ1-5, with D perhaps TRBD1 (6 bases). Germline V gives CDR1 MDHEN, CDR2 SYDVKM. The CDR3 is 16 amino acids. V was trimmed by 8 bases and J by 2 bases, leaving 19 bases between them. CDR3 protein: CASYQRGGIGNQPQHF. CDR3 coding DNA: TGTGCCAGCTATCAACGAGGGGGAATAGGCAATCAGCCCCAGCATTTT.

This clone has just one count. This rearrangement joins TRBV7-8 to TRBJ1-5; a possible D gene is TRBD1 (6 bases). V was clipped by 3 bases and J by 1 base, with 7 bases between them. CDR1 and CDR2 from the germline V gene are SGHVS and FQNEAQ. The CDR3 is made up of 14 amino acids. The chain's CDR3 is CASSFGQSNQPQHF. DNA of the CDR3: TGTGCCAGCAGCTTCGGACAGAGCAATCAGCCCCAGCATTTT.

V gene TRBV5-1 combines with J gene TRBJ2-7, with 7 bases aligning to TRBD1. Germline assignment: CDR1 SGHRS and CDR2 YFSETQ. The V segment lost 0 bases and the J segment 1 base; nucleotides outside the gene matches: 4. The CDR3 loop spans 15 amino acids. In nucleotides, the CDR3 is TGCGCCAGCAGCTTGGTGGGGACAGAGTCCTACGAGCAGTACTTC. This sequence encodes CASSLVGTESYEQYF. Filled out from reference TRBV5-1 and TRBJ2-7, the complete variable domain reads KAGVTQTPRYLIKTRGQQVTLSCSPISGHRSVSWYQQTPGQGLQFLFEYFSETQRNKGNFPGRFSGRQFSNSRSEMNVSTLELGDSALYLCASSLVGTESYEQYFGPGTRLTVT.

The J gene is TRBJ2-3, the V gene TRBV6-6; 7 positions agree with TRBD2. This CDR3 contains 15 residues. V lost 6 bases to trimming and J lost 8 bases; unmatched junction nucleotides: 14. In germline, CDR1 is MNHNY, CDR2 SVGAGI (reference sequence). The CDR3 loop is CASRLREERAGTQYF. CDR3 nucleotides: TGTGCCAGCAGACTACGGGAGGAGAGGGCAGGTACGCAGTATTTT.

This chain uses TRBV10-3 with TRBJ1-3; D is undetermined. Trimming cost V 0 bases and J 1 base, with 10 bases left between them. The germline V gene has CDR1 ENHRY and CDR2 SYGVKD. The CDR3 spans 16 residues. For the CDR3, the DNA is TGTGCCATCAGTGAGTCCCGACACCGTTCTGGAAACACCATATATTTT. It encodes CAISESRHRSGNTIYF.

The V gene is TRBV5-1, the J gene TRBJ2-1; unclear D gene. V was shortened by 0 bases and J by 7 bases, with 17 bases between the two germline ends. CDR1 is SGHRS and CDR2 is YFSETQ in the germline V gene. The CDR3 is 16 residues long. The CDR3 sequence: CASSLAGPPALNEQFF. CDR3 nucleotides: TGCGCCAGCAGCTTGGCCGGTCCACCCGCCTTGAATGAGCAGTTCTTC.